The subject of this entry is one T cell receptor (beta chain). The data originate from a study of Ad26.COV2.S vaccination and SARS-CoV-2 variants. The CDR3 runs to 13 residues. The ends were cut back, 3 bases at V and 10 bases at J, with 16 bases in the middle. From germline, CDR1 is SGHNT and CDR2 YYREEE (reference sequence). Here immunoSEQ multiplex PCR was the method, and the copy in TCRdb shows in-frame clones only, minus some. The sample contains 500,000 or so clones, nearly 90% of which appear only once. Specified treatment: some 19 received Ad26.COV2.S at low or high dose, single or two shots; 5 received placebo; per-sample allocation not given. The samples were gathered on day 63 after the first injection of vaccine or placebo.

The receptor was isolated from a person aged 18 to 59 who received the Ad26.COV2.S COVID-19 vaccine or a placebo. The sequencing used peripheral blood, collected in a trial of Ad26.COV2.S vaccine versus placebo. The chain recombines TRBV5-4 with TRBJ1-1, with a possible D match to TRBD1 (6 bases). The CDR3 spells CASSSGGGGLAFF. DNA of the CDR3: TGTGCCAGCAGCTCGGGAGGGGGGGGCTTAGCTTTCTTT.